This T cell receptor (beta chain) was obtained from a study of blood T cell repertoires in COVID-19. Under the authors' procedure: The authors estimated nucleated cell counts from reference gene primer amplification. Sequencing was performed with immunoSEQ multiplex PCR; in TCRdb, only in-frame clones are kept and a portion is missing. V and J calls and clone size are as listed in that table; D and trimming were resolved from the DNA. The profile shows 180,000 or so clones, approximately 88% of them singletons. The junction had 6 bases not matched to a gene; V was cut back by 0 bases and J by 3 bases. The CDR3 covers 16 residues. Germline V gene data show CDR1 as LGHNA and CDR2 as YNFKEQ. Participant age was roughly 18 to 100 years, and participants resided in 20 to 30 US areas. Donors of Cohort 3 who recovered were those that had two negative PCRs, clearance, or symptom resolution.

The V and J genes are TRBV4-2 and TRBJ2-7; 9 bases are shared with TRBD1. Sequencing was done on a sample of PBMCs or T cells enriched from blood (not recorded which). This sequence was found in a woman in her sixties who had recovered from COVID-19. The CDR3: CASSQDRGTGIYEQYF. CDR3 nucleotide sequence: TGTGCCAGCAGCCAAGATCGAGGGACAGGGATCTACGAGCAGTACTTC.